Included here is one TCR beta chain sequence, with context. No antigen is known for it. The sample holds no much larger clone one base away, and base qualities are not on file. TCRbeta CDR3 regions were amplified from genomic DNA by means of the immunoSEQ Assay, a bias-controlled multiplex PCR. Per the source publication's procedure: The number of nucleated cells in each sample was estimated by amplification of reference gene primers within the assay. To quantify the absolute abundance of each unique TCRbeta CDR3 rearrangement, sequence reads were collapsed and filtered. For each sample, productive Simpson clonality was calculated by taking the square root of Simpson's diversity index across productive rearrangements. This is the immuneACCESS table as TCRdb keeps it, with only in-frame sequences that have V and J called. A part of the clones is gone; compared with another copy, unresolved V genes explain less than half, and the rest is unexplained. The V and J calls and clone size come from that table; D and trimming were worked out from the DNA. For this sample the table gives under 300,000 clones, of which nearly 90% were detected only once. The top ten clonotypes cover 0.8% to 1% of the sample.

The data originate from a study of blood T cell repertoires in COVID-19 (TCRdb year 2020). About the investigation overall: Collaborator samples came from the United States, Italy and Spain and covered acute and convalescent phases of COVID-19. The prospective study material was composed of cDNA or gDNA derived from T cells, B-cell-depleted T cells, or PBMCs. Deeply sampled blood TCRbeta repertoires from subjects exposed to, actively infected with, or recovered from COVID-19 were included in the dataset. The repertoires were released in a freely available public database meant as a resource for research on the immune response to SARS-CoV-2. Samples came from the ongoing ImmuneRACE study (first 160 participants) plus 1,254 subjects from 6 global collaborators. A de-identified subject ID, COVID-19 status, age in years and sex were almost always included in the sample metadata. HLA class I and class II types, where available, came from metadata supplied by the sample provider rather than from assay-based typing. Here is what the overall study found, with its caveats: The quantity of clinical and demographic metadata differed by source and by participant and was supplied without curation.

In the prospective study, participants were roughly 18 to 100 years old, resided in about two dozen geographic areas of the United States, and were enrolled through a virtual design. In the prospective study, cohorts were assigned on the basis of participant-reported clinical history obtained from a screening survey and a study questionnaire. ImmuneRACE Cohort 3 recovered participants were defined by two consecutive negative NP/OP PCR tests, healthcare professional clearance, or symptom resolution. Mobile phlebotomists in the prospective study collected whole blood, serum and a nasopharyngeal or oropharyngeal swab from every participant. Additional blood draws and questionnaires over an approximately two-month period could optionally be provided by prospective study participants. Before DNA extraction, blood samples from the prospective study were shipped at room temperature or frozen. V is pared back by 7 bases and J by 0 bases, with 9 bases lying between the germline termini. CDR1 is given as MNHEY and CDR2 as SMNVEV, both from the germline V gene (reference sequence). The CDR3 sequence holds 13 residues, the cysteine and phenylalanine included. The kept DNA is CDR3 alone, 39 bases in frame from the first base.

The sample comprised PBMCs or T cells enriched from blood (not recorded which). Recombination linked TRBV27 to TRBJ1-1, with TRBD1 tentatively as D gene (6 bases match). This TCR derives from a woman aged 25-40 years who had recovered from COVID-19. The sequence in DNA is TGTGCCAGCATAGGGGGGGTGAACACTGAAGCTTTCTTT. Protein translation: CASIGGVNTEAFF.